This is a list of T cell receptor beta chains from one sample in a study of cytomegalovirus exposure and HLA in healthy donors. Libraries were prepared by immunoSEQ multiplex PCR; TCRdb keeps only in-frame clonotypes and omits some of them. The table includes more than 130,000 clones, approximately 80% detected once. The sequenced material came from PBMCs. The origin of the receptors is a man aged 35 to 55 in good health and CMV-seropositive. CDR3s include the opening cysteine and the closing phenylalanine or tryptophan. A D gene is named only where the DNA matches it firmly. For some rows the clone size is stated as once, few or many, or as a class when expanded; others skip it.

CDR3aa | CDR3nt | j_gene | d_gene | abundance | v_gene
CASSPPLWGGSYNEQFF | TGTGCCAGCAGCCCTCCCTTGTGGGGCGGGAGCTACAATGAGCAGTTCTTC | TRBJ2-1 | TRBD2 | - | TRBV28
CASSSEQGTIYGYTF | TGCGCCAGCAGCTCGGAACAGGGGACCATCTATGGCTACACCTTC | TRBJ1-2 | TRBD1 | - | TRBV5-1
CASSLGLAGVDTQYF | TGTGCCAGCAGTTTGGGACTAGCGGGAGTAGATACGCAGTATTTT | TRBJ2-3 | TRBD2 | - | TRBV2
CASSLDNSGRLNNEQFF | TGCGCCAGCAGCTTGGATAATAGCGGGAGGCTTAACAATGAGCAGTTCTTC | TRBJ2-1 | TRBD2 | - | TRBV5-1
CASSLAPSIYRVDNEKLFF | TGCGCCAGCAGCTTGGCACCCTCAATATACAGGGTCGATAATGAAAAACTGTTTTTT | TRBJ1-4 | - | - | TRBV5-1
CASSRRTVLSYEQYF | TGTGCCAGCAGTCGACGGACAGTGCTCTCCTACGAGCAGTACTTC | TRBJ2-7 | - | - | TRBV6-5
CSVYRDTQYF | TGCAGCGTTTACAGAGATACGCAGTATTTT | TRBJ2-3 | - | once | TRBV29-1
CASSFGPGGANEQFF | - | TRBJ2-1 | - | - | TRBV5-1
CASRSGASGGILAKNIQYF | TGTGCCAGTAGATCGGGGGCTAGCGGGGGGATTCTAGCCAAAAACATTCAGTACTTC | TRBJ2-4 | TRBD2 | - | TRBV19
CASSRGQGSAETQYF | TGTGCCAGCAGCAGAGGACAGGGTTCAGCAGAGACCCAGTACTTC | TRBJ2-5 | - | - | TRBV21-1
CASSFHTSGGARDTQYF | TGCGCCAGCAGCTTCCATACTAGCGGGGGGGCCAGAGATACGCAGTATTTT | TRBJ2-3 | TRBD2 | - | TRBV4-1
CASSIPPDRGNYNEQFF | TGTGCCAGTAGTATCCCCCCGGACAGGGGAAATTACAATGAGCAGTTCTTC | TRBJ2-1 | TRBD1 | - | TRBV19
CASSPGRRGANEKLFF | TGTGCCAGCAGCCCCGGTAGGCGGGGGGCTAATGAAAAACTGTTTTTT | TRBJ1-4 | - | - | TRBV9
CASSKTGTSNQPQHF | TGTGCCAGTAGTAAGACAGGGACTAGCAATCAGCCCCAGCATTTT | TRBJ1-5 | TRBD1 | - | TRBV19
CASSIVGGASEQFF | TGTGCCAGTAGTATAGTCGGGGGGGCGAGTGAGCAGTTCTTC | TRBJ2-1 | TRBD2 | - | TRBV19
CASSLVDRDGEQFF | TGTGCCAGCAGCTTGGTAGACAGGGACGGGGAGCAGTTCTTC | TRBJ2-1 | TRBD1 | - | TRBV11-3
CASSVTGGLIYEQYF | TGTGCCAGCAGTGTAACAGGGGGCTTAATCTACGAGCAGTACTTC | TRBJ2-7 | TRBD1 | - | TRBV27
CASKWRGSDNSPLHF | TGCGCCAGTAAATGGAGGGGATCGGATAATTCACCCCTCCACTTT | TRBJ1-6 | - | - | TRBV10-2
CASSMWGGEAFF | TGTGCCAGTAGTATGTGGGGGGGTGAAGCTTTCTTT | TRBJ1-1 | - | - | TRBV19
CASSQAGGNQPQHF | TGCGCCAGCAGCCAAGCCGGGGGCAATCAGCCCCAGCATTTT | TRBJ1-5 | - | - | TRBV4-1
CASSLGQAQYGYTF | TGTGCCAGCAGCTTAGGACAGGCACAGTATGGCTACACCTTC | TRBJ1-2 | TRBD1 | - | TRBV5-4
CAISAPGLAYEQYF | TGTGCCATCAGTGCTCCGGGACTAGCCTACGAGCAGTACTTC | TRBJ2-7 | TRBD2 | few | TRBV10-3
CASSQDRSGSTDTQYF | TGTGCCAGCAGCCAAGATCGGAGCGGGAGTACAGATACGCAGTATTTT | TRBJ2-3 | TRBD2 | once | TRBV4-2
CASGRDSHGYTF | TGTGCCAGCGGCCGGGACTCCCATGGCTACACCTTC | TRBJ1-2 | - | - | TRBV9
CASSWTATEKLFF | TGTGCCAGCAGCTGGACAGCCACGGAAAAACTGTTTTTT | TRBJ1-4 | - | - | TRBV7-6
CSGTGTSNTEAFF | TGCAGCGGTACAGGGACCTCGAACACTGAAGCTTTCTTT | TRBJ1-1 | - | - | TRBV29-1
CASRSGQSYEQYF | TGTGCCAGTAGGTCCGGACAGTCCTACGAGCAGTACTTC | TRBJ2-7 | - | - | TRBV28
CARAGDGNEQFF | TGTGCCAGGGCGGGAGATGGAAATGAGCAGTTCTTC | TRBJ2-1 | TRBD2 | few | TRBV7-9
CASSERRVGRAFF | TGTGCCAGCAGTGAACGCCGGGTCGGCCGGGCTTTCTTT | TRBJ1-1 | - | few | TRBV25-1
CASSLPDRDDVNYGYTF | TGTGCCAGCAGCTTGCCGGACAGGGATGATGTTAACTATGGCTACACCTTC | TRBJ1-2 | TRBD1 | - | TRBV5-6
CASSFSWTGINEQFF | TGCGCCAGCAGCTTTAGCTGGACAGGGATAAATGAGCAGTTCTTC | TRBJ2-1 | TRBD1 | - | TRBV5-1
CASSLVRHAEAFF | TGTGCCAGCAGCTTAGTGCGACACGCAGAAGCTTTCTTT | TRBJ1-1 | - | - | TRBV7-2
CASSLSRDYGYTF | TGTGCCAGCAGCTTGAGCAGGGACTATGGCTACACCTTC | TRBJ1-2 | - | - | TRBV5-4
CAWTDGDSLPGFF | TGTGCCTGGACCGACGGGGACAGCCTCCCGGGTTTCTTT | TRBJ1-1 | TRBD1 | - | TRBV30
CASSEGWTGSSYNEQFF | TGCGCCAGCAGTGAAGGTTGGACAGGGAGCTCCTACAATGAGCAGTTCTTC | TRBJ2-1 | TRBD1 | - | TRBV10-2
CATTGECGYTF | TGTGCCACCACCGGGGAGTGTGGCTACACCTTC | TRBJ1-2 | - | - | TRBV10-3